Given below is one TCR beta chain in context. This sample is part of a study of CD8+ T cells in alopecia areata. V lost 5 bases and J 8 bases, leaving 12 bases between the germline ends. The CDR3 runs to 12 residues. Germline CDR1 is SGHVS and CDR2 is FNYEAQ. Investigators isolated RNA and reverse transcribed it into cDNA to act as the sequencing template. Assay used: immunoSEQ multiplex PCR; TCRdb lists only in-frame clones, some missing. The sample shows about 180,000 clones, approximately 62% of them seen only once. The investigators collected lesional scalp punch biopsies and peripheral blood from alopecia areata patients. Sorted out of PBMCs were CD4+ T cells and CD8+ T cells.

The gene calls are TRBV7-6 and TRBJ1-2; D gene uncertain. The sequence was obtained from a human donor with alopecia areata. The sample consisted of CD4+ T cells sorted from blood, taken at week 0. CDR3 sequence: CASSPARGGYTF. The CDR3 DNA is TGTGCCAGCAGCCCCGCCCGTGGGGGCTACACCTTC.